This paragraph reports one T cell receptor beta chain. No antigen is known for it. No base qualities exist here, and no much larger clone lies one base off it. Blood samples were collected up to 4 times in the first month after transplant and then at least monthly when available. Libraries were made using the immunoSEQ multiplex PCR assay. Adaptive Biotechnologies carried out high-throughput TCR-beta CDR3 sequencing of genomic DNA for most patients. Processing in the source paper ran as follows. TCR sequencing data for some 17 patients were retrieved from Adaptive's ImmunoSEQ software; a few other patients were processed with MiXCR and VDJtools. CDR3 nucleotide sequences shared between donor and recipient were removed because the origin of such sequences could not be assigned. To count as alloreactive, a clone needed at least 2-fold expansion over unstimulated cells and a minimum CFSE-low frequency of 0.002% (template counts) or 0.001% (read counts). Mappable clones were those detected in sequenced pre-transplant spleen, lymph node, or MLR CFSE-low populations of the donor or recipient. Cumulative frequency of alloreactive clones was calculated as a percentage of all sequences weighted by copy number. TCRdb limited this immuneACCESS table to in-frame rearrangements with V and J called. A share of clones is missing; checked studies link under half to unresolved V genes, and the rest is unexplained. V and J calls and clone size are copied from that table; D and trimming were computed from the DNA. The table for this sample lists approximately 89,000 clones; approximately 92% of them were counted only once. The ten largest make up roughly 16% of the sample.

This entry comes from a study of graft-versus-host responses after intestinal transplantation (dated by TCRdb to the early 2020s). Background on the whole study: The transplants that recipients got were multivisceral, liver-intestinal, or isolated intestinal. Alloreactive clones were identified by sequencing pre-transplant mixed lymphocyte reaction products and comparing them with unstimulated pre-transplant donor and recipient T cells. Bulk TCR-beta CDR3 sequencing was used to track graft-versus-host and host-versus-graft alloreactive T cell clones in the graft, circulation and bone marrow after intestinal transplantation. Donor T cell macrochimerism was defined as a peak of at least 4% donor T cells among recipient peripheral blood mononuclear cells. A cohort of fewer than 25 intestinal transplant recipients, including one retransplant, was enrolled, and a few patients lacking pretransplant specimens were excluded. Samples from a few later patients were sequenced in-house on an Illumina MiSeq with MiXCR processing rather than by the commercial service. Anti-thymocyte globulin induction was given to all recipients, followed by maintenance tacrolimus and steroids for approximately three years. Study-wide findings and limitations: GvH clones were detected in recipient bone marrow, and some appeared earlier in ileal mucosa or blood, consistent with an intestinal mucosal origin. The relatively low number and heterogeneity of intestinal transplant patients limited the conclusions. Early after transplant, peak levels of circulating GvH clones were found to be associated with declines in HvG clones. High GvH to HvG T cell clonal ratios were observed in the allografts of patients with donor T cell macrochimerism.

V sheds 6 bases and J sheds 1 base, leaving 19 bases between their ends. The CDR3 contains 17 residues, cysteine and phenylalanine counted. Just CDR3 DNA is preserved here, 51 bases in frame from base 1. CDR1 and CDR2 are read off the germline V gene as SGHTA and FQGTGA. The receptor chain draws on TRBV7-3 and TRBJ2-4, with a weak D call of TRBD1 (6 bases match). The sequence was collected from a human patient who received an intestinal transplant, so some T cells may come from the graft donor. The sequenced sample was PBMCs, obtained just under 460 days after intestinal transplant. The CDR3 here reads CASRLGAGVEAKNIQYF. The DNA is TGTGCCAGCAGATTAGGGGCAGGGGTGGAGGCCAAAAACATTCAGTACTTC.